The 3 T cell receptor beta chains given below trace back to one sample, sequenced in a study of T cell responses to AZD1222 COVID-19 vaccine. Generated by immunoSEQ multiplex PCR, the TCRdb table keeps only in-frame clones and is missing some. The sample consists of 120,000 or so clones, around 89% of them appearing once. Sequencing used peripheral blood, obtained on day 0 of MenACWY control vaccination. The source of these receptors is an adult in good health.

The chain links TRBV28 to TRBJ1-2; D perhaps matches TRBD1 (5 bases). Germline CDR1 reads MDHEN; CDR2 reads SYDVKM. The CDR3 spans 14 residues. Trimming stripped 6 bases from V and 8 bases from J, with 19 bases between. The CDR3 is CASRQILGGGGYTF. CDR3 bases: TGTGCCAGCAGACAGATCCTCGGGGGTGGCGGCTACACCTTC.

V is TRBV2 and J is TRBJ2-1; 10 bases map to TRBD2. V was pared by 6 bases and J by 2 bases, with 4 bases of the junction left unmatched. The CDR3 is 15 residues long. CDR1 is SNHLY, CDR2 FYNNEI, per germline. The DNA for the CDR3 is TGTGCCAGCAGCCCACTAGCGGGGACCTACAATGAGCAGTTCTTC. Its translation: CASSPLAGTYNEQFF.

The chain recombines TRBV5-1 with TRBJ2-5; 10 positions agree with TRBD2. The germline CDR1 and CDR2 sequences are SGHRS and YFSETQ. V trimming: 3 bases; J trimming: 1 base; junction bases outside the gene matches: 9. The CDR3 has 17 amino acids. The CDR3 reads CASSSITSGATQETQYF. Here the CDR3 DNA reads TGCGCCAGCAGCTCGATTACTAGCGGGGCGACCCAAGAGACCCAGTACTTC.